This T cell receptor (beta chain) is from a study of Graves' ophthalmopathy and Graves' hyperthyroidism. V was pared by 5 bases and J by 0 bases, with 10 bases between. This CDR3 is 13 amino acids long. Germline assignment: CDR1 DFQATT and CDR2 SNEGSKA (reference sequence). This clonotype was detected many times. Researchers took RNA transcripts and amplified TCR beta CDR3 regions from them. First-round RT-PCR relied on HTBI primers, and a second-round multiplex PCR came next. TCRdb independently ran MiXCR on the multiplex PCR reads; one entry per CDR3 protein. This table has hundreds of thousands of distinct CDR3 sequences, 20% to 25% appearing once. Having ophthalmopathy, the donors showed moderate-to-severe activity, CAS ≥3 and NOSPECS ≥4, with disease lasting under 3 months.

The gene calls are TRBV20-1 and TRBJ1-1; D remains ambiguous. The sample was peripheral blood. This TCR came from a woman in her forties or fifties with Graves' ophthalmopathy. CDR3: CSAASQMNTEAFF. CDR3 nucleotides: TGCAGTGCTGCGTCACAGATGAACACTGAAGCTTTCTTT.